This entry lists 30 T cell receptor beta chains sequenced from one sample in a study of monozygotic twins with inflammatory bowel disease. Reanalyzing the 5' RACE reads, TCRdb keeps one entry per CDR3 protein, without DNA. The sample data list more than 300,000 distinct CDR3 sequences. Sequencing was performed on blood. Source of these receptors: a human donor with ulcerative colitis or Crohn's disease, or a healthy co-twin of an affected twin (not recorded which).

The J gene is TRBJ1-1, the V gene TRBV5-1; as DNA is missing, the TRBD1 call by TCRdb cannot be tested. The CDR3 totals 16 residues. In germline, CDR1 is SGHRS, CDR2 YFSETQ. CDR3: CASSLRLQGLLTEAFF.

This chain links TRBV5-1 with TRBJ2-5; TCRdb returns TRBD1, unconfirmable since there is no DNA. Germline lookup yields CDR1 SGHRS and CDR2 YFSETQ. The length of the CDR3 is 18 residues. This CDR3 reads CASSVGIRQGKLRETQYF.

V usage is TRBV5-1 and J usage is TRBJ1-2; there is no DNA to check the TCRdb D call of TRBD1. This CDR3 region has 15 residues. The V gene's germline CDR1 is SGHRS and CDR2 YFSETQ. The CDR3 sequence: CASSARQGGNYGYTF.

The chain carries TRBV10-3 and TRBJ2-2; no DNA is available, so the TRBD2 call from TCRdb remains unchecked. The CDR3 runs 16 residues. CDR1 is ENHRY, CDR2 SYGVKD, per germline. This CDR3 is CAISEGGTLITGELSF.

The gene calls are TRBV18 and TRBJ2-3; lacking DNA, the TRBD1 call made by TCRdb goes unchecked. The CDR3 spans 14 residues. Germline CDR1 reads KGHSH; CDR2 reads LQKENI. The CDR3: CASSPGGGAHTQYF. The complete variable domain, with remaining parts taken from reference TRBV18 and TRBJ2-3, reads NAGVMQNPRHLVRRRGQEARLRCSPMKGHSHVYWYRQLPEEGLKFMVYLQKENIIDESGMPKERFSAEFPKEGPSILRIQQVVRGDSAAYFCASSPGGGAHTQYFGPGTRLTVL.

The chain's CDR3 is CASRIGQVRETQYF. The chain carries TRBV12-3 or TRBV12-4 and TRBJ2-5; the TRBD1 assignment by TCRdb is unverifiable without DNA. CDR3 length: 14 amino acids.

The chain links TRBV18 to TRBJ2-1. Per the germline V gene, CDR1 is KGHSH and CDR2 is LQKENI. CDR3 length: 15 amino acids. The CDR3 sequence is CASSPRVGSRNEQFF. The complete variable domain, with remaining parts taken from reference TRBV18 and TRBJ2-1, reads NAGVMQNPRHLVRRRGQEARLRCSPMKGHSHVYWYRQLPEEGLKFMVYLQKENIIDESGMPKERFSAEFPKEGPSILRIQQVVRGDSAAYFCASSPRVGSRNEQFFGPGTRLTVL.

The V gene is TRBV7-2, the J gene TRBJ2-5; checking the TCRdb D call of TRBD1 is not possible without DNA. Germline V gene lookup returns CDR1 SGHTA and CDR2 FQGNSA. The CDR3 runs 15 residues. The CDR3 spells CASSYRQGASETQYF.

The chain uses TRBV4-2 and TRBJ1-4. This CDR3 region has 14 residues. CDR1 is LGHNA and CDR2 is YNFKEQ in the germline V gene. The CDR3 loop is CASSPDLVGEKLFF.

V and J are TRBV3-1 and TRBJ2-1. The germline V gene has CDR1 LGHDT and CDR2 YNNKEL (reference sequence). The CDR3 contains 11 residues. This chain's CDR3 is CASSVRLEQFF.

The chain uses TRBV7-2 and TRBJ2-3; the D gene TCRdb calls, TRBD2, cannot be checked with no DNA. This CDR3 is 16 amino acids long. CDR1 is SGHTA, CDR2 FQGNSA, per germline. The CDR3 loop reads CASRAGTSGGVNTQYF.

The chain couples TRBV12-3 or TRBV12-4 to TRBJ1-4. This CDR3 contains 16 residues. CDR3: CASSLALGATNEKLFF.

CDR3 sequence: CASSLRDNYGYTF. The chain carries TRBV7-3 and TRBJ1-2; lacking DNA, the TRBD1 call made by TCRdb goes unchecked. The CDR3 is made up of 13 amino acids. CDR1 is SGHTA and CDR2 is FQGTGA in the germline V gene.

This chain links TRBV7-9 with TRBJ2-1; the D gene TCRdb calls, TRBD2, cannot be checked with no DNA. The CDR3 is made up of 15 amino acids. The germline CDR1 and CDR2 sequences are SEHNR and FQNEAQ (reference sequence). The CDR3 reads CASSLLAGGPLEQFF.

The chain uses TRBV30 and TRBJ2-1; the TCRdb D gene call, TRBD1, has no DNA to confirm it. This CDR3 has 17 residues. Looked up from germline, CDR1 is GTSNPN and CDR2 is SVGIG (reference sequence). CDR3: CAWSPVGGRPSYNEQFF.

The chain carries TRBV6-2 or TRBV6-3 and TRBJ2-2; TCRdb lists TRBD1, though no DNA is available to test this call. This CDR3 is built from 16 residues. Germline V gene sequence: CDR1 MNHEY, CDR2 SVGEGT. The CDR3 region is CASSLRGTVNTGELFF.

The chain is built from TRBV12-3 or TRBV12-4 and TRBJ1-2. The CDR3 totals 16 residues. CDR3 protein: CASRSGYSMNGYGYTF.

This chain joins TRBV2 and TRBJ1-6. This CDR3 comprises 14 residues. The germline V gene encodes CDR1 SNHLY and CDR2 FYNNEI. The chain's CDR3 is CASSAATVWSPLHF.

The J gene is TRBJ2-7, the V gene TRBV11-2; with no DNA, the TCRdb D assignment of TRBD1 cannot be verified. CDR3 length: 13 amino acids. Germline lookup yields CDR1 SGHAT and CDR2 FQNNGV. The chain's CDR3 is CASSGTGSYEQYF.

The V call is TRBV7-2, the J call TRBJ2-3; the TCRdb D gene call, TRBD2, has no DNA to confirm it. The CDR3 is 15 amino acids. Germline CDR1 is SGHTA and CDR2 is FQGNSA. The CDR3: CASSLDPGLIRMQYF.

The rearrangement joins TRBV20-1 to TRBJ1-3. There are 14 residues in the CDR3. In germline, CDR1 is DFQATT, CDR2 SNEGSKA (reference sequence). The CDR3 reads CSAPSIIAGNTIYF.

V gene TRBV20-1 combines with J gene TRBJ2-7; TCRdb's D call, TRBD1, is unchecked because there is no DNA. The CDR3 has 13 residues. CDR1 and CDR2 (germline): DFQATT, SNEGSKA (reference sequence). This CDR3 is CSASRERAYEQYF.

The chain is built from TRBV4-1 and TRBJ2-1; TCRdb's assignment of TRBD2 cannot be checked, as there is no DNA. There are 18 residues in the CDR3. Germline-derived CDR1 and CDR2 are MGHRA and YSYEKL. CDR3 loop: CASSLRTSGGQLYNEQFF.

The chain combines TRBV7-8 with TRBJ2-1. This CDR3 is 14 amino acids long. In germline, CDR1 is SGHVS, CDR2 FQNEAQ. Here the CDR3 reads CASSLAETLNEQFF.

The chain carries TRBV24-1 and TRBJ2-6; absent DNA, TCRdb's TRBD1 call cannot be checked. CDR3 length: 17 amino acids. Germline V CDR1 and CDR2: KGHDR, SFDVKD. CDR3 residues: CATSGDRALSGANVLTF.

The chain joins TRBV24-1 to TRBJ2-1; TCRdb names TRBD1, which stays unverified in the absence of DNA. Germline V gene data show CDR1 as KGHDR and CDR2 as SFDVKD. The CDR3 is made up of 14 amino acids. The CDR3 protein is CATEDRGLDNEQFF.

The chain is built from TRBV12-3 or TRBV12-4 and TRBJ1-1; the TRBD1 assignment by TCRdb is unverifiable without DNA. The CDR3 runs 16 residues. The CDR3 region is CASSHGARSVRTEAFF.

The J gene is TRBJ1-2, the V gene TRBV29-1; TCRdb indicates TRBD1, and absent DNA this call remains unverified. Germline loops: CDR1 SQVTM, CDR2 ANQGSEA. The CDR3 extends over 13 amino acids. This CDR3 is CSVLSWTGDGYTF.

V usage is TRBV7-2 and J usage is TRBJ1-2; TCRdb's D call of TRBD1 is untestable without DNA. The germline CDR1 and CDR2 sequences are SGHTA and FQGNSA. The CDR3 totals 15 residues. The CDR3: CASSLGQGANYGYTF.

The J gene is TRBJ1-4, the V gene TRBV18; checking the TCRdb D call of TRBD1 is not possible without DNA. The CDR3 length is 14 residues. CDR1 KGHSH and CDR2 LQKENI come from the germline V gene. This CDR3 reads CASLKTGPNEKLFF.